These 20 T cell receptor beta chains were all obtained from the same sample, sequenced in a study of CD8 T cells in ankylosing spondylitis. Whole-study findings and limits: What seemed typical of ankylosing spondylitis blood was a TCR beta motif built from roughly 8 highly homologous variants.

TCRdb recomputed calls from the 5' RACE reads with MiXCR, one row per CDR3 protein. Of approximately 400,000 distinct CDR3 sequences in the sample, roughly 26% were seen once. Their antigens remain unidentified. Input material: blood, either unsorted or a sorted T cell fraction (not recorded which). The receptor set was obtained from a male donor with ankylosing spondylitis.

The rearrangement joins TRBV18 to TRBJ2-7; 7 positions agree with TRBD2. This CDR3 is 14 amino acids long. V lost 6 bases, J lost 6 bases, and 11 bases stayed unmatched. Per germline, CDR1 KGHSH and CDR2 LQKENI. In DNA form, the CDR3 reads TGTGCCAGCTCCCGTGAGGGAGGGATCGGCGAGCAGTACGTC. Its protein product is CASSREGGIGEQYV.

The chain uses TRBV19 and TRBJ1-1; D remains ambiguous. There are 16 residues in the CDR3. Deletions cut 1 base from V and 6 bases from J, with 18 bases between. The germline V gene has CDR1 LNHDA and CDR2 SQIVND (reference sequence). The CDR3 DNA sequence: TGTGCCAGTAGTATAGCGGGAGCCCCCGGGTTGGCTGAAGCTTTCTTT. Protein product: CASSIAGAPGLAEAFF. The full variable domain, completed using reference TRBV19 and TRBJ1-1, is DGGITQSPKYLFRKEGQNVTLSCEQNLNHDAMYWYRQDPGQGLRLIYYSQIVNDFQKGDIAEGYSVSREKKESFPLTVTSAQKNPTAFYLCASSIAGAPGLAEAFFGQGTRLTVV.

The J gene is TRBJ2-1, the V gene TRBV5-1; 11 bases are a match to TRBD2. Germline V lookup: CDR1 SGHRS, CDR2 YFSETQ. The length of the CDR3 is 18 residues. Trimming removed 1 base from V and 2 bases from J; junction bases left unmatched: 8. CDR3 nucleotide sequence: TGCGCCAGCAGCTTGATAGCGGGAGGGCCGAGGACCTACAATGAGCAGTTCTTC. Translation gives CASSLIAGGPRTYNEQFF.

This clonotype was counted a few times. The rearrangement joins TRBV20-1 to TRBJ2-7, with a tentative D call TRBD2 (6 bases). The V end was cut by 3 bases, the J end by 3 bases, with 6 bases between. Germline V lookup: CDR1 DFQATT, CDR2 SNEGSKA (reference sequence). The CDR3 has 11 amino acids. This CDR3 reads CSASGSYEQYF. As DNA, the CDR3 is TGCAGTGCTAGCGGGAGCTACGAGCAGTACTTC.

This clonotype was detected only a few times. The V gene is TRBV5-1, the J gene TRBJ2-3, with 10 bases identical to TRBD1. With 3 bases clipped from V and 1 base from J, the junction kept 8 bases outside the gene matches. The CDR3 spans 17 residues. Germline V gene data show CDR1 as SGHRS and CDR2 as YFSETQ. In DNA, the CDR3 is TGCGCCAGCAGCTACTTACCCGGGACAGGGGGCACAGATACGCAGTATTTT. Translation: CASSYLPGTGGTDTQYF.

The CDR3 DNA reads TGCAGTGCTAGAGATCCCCCGGGCGGGAGGAGCTCCTACAATGAGCAGTTCTTC. Translated, it gives CSARDPPGGRSSYNEQFF. The J gene is TRBJ2-1, the V gene TRBV20-1, with TRBD2 matching 8 bases. Trimming removed 0 bases from V and 0 bases from J; junction bases left unmatched: 10. The CDR3 contains 18 residues. Germline CDR1 and CDR2: DFQATT and SNEGSKA (reference sequence).

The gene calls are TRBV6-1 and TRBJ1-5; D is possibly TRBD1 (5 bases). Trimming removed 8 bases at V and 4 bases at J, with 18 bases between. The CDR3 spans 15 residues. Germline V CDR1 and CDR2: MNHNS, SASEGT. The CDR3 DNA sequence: TGTGCCAGCCTCAGGGATATGGGATCAAATCAGCCCCAGCATTTT. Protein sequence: CASLRDMGSNQPQHF.

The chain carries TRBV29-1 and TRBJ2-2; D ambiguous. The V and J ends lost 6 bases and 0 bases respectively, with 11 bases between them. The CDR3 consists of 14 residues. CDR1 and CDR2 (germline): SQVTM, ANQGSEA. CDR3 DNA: TGCAGCGTGCCCCGGACGACGAACACCGGGGAGCTGTTTTTT. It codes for CSVPRTTNTGELFF.

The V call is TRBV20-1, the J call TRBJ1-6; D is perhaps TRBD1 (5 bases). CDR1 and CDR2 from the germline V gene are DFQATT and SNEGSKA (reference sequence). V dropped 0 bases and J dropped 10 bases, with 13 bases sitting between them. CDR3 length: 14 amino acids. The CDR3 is CSARDEQGGSPLHF. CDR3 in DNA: TGCAGTGCTAGAGATGAGCAGGGAGGATCACCCCTCCACTTT.

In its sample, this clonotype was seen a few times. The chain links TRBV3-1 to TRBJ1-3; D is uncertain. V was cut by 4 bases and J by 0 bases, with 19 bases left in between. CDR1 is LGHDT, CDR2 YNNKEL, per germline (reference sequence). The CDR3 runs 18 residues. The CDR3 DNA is TGTGCCAGCAGCCGGGTGAAGGCTTCAGGAAGCTCTGGAAACACCATATATTTT. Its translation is CASSRVKASGSSGNTIYF.

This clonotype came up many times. The CDR3 loop is CASTKGIYEQFF. The CDR3 nucleotides read TGTGCCAGCACAAAAGGGATATATGAGCAGTTCTTC. The V and J genes are TRBV6-6 and TRBJ2-1; no clear D. CDR3 length equals 12 residues. The V gene's germline CDR1 is MNHNY and CDR2 SVGAGI (reference sequence). Between the trimmed V and J ends, which lost 7 bases and 8 bases, there was a span of 12 bases.

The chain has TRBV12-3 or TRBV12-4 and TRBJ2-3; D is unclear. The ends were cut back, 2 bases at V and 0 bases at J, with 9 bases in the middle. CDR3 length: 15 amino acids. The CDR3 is CASSLPTASTDTQYF. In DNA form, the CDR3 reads TGTGCCAGCAGTTTACCTACAGCTAGCACAGATACGCAGTATTTT.

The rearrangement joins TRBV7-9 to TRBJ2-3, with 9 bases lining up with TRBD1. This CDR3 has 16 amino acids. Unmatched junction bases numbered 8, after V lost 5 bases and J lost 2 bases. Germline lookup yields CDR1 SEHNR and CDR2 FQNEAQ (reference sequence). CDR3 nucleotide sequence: TGTGCCAGCAGCCGGGACAGGGCAGCCTTCACAGATACGCAGTATTTT. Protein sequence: CASSRDRAAFTDTQYF.

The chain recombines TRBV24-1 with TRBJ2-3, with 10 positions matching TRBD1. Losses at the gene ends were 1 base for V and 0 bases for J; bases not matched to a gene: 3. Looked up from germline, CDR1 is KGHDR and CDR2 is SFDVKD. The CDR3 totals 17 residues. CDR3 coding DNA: TGTGCCACCAGTGATTTAGGACAGGGGGGTAGCACAGATACGCAGTATTTT. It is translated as CATSDLGQGGSTDTQYF.

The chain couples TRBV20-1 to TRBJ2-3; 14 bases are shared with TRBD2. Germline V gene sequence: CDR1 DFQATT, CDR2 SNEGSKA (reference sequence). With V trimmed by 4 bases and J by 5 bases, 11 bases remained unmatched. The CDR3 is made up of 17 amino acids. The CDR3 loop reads CSAIGTSGSYGLDTQYF. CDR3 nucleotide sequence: TGCAGTGCTATCGGGACTAGCGGGAGTTATGGGTTAGATACGCAGTATTTT.

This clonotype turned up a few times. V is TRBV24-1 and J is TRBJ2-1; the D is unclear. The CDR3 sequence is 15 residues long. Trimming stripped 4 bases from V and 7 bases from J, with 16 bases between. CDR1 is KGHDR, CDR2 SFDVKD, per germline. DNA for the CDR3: TGTGCCACCAGTGAAAGAGATATCCGACATAATGAGCAGTTCTTC. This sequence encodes CATSERDIRHNEQFF.

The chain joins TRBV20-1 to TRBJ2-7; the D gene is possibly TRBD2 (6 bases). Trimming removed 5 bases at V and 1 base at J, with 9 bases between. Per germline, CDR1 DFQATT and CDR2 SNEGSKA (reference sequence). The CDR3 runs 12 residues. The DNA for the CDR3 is TGCAGTGCTTTTGGAGGGTCCTACGAGCAGTACTTC. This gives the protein CSAFGGSYEQYF.

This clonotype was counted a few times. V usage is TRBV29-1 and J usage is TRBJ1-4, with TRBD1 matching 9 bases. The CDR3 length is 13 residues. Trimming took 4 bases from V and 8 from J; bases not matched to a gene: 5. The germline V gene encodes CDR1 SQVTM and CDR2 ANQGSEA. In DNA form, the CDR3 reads TGCAGCGTTGGGGGACAGGGTGGAGAAAAACTGTTTTTT. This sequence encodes CSVGGQGGEKLFF.

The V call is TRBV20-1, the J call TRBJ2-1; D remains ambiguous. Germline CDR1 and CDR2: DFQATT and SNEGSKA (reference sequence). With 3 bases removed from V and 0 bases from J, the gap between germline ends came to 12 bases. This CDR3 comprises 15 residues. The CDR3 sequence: CSASLPGSSYNEQFF. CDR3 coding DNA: TGCAGTGCTAGCCTGCCAGGAAGCTCCTACAATGAGCAGTTCTTC.

The CDR3 DNA follows: TGTGCCAGCAGCCAAGGACGGACCGGGGAGCTGTTTTTT. Amino acid sequence: CASSQGRTGELFF. This sequence joins TRBV3-1 and TRBJ2-2; D gene ambiguous. The V gene lost 1 base and the J gene lost 5 bases, with 5 bases spanning the gap. CDR3 length equals 13 residues. Germline-derived CDR1 and CDR2 are LGHDT and YNNKEL (reference sequence).